This T cell receptor beta chain emerged from a study of cytomegalovirus exposure and HLA in healthy donors (dated by TCRdb to about 2017). General notes on the study: An earlier analysis of more than 550 of the donors reported around 280 Gb of sequence data and roughly 120 million unique TCR beta sequences obtained from some 170 million T cells. Of the approximately 400 genotyped donors, 65% to 90% fell in the genetic ancestry cluster associated with self-reported Caucasian donors. The study combined high-throughput TCR immunosequencing, statistical association of individual TCRs with disease status, and machine learning to predict cytomegalovirus infection status. Roughly 5 DR-DQ haplotypes were treated as single units for association and clustering because of strong linkage in the cohort. Both class I and class II loci were covered by HLA typing, at four-digit resolution. A later genetic analysis took genome-wide SNP genotypes for about three fifths of the 666 donors and used that subset as a discovery cohort. About 280 gigabases of sequencing data and approximately 91 million unique TCR sequences made up an early release that covered several hundred HLA-typed donors. In a later analysis, previously published TCR beta repertoires from some 640 donors were re-analyzed and high-resolution HLA genotyping was added so that TCR occurrence patterns could be studied. All discovery cohort repertoires had been generated using a single sequencing platform. Rather than drawing on any new phenotypic data, the later analysis identified candidate immune exposures from TCR beta sequences and the way those sequences occurred across donors. Donor age, sex, ethnicity and CMV serostatus were compiled together with the repertoire data. Among some 410 genotyped donors of the cohort, an average of around 250,000 unique TCR beta nucleotide sequences was sequenced per donor, of which about 18% were non-productive. Besides the first cohort of more than 650 subjects, a separate validation cohort made up of 120 different subjects was used. The aim of the study was to test whether cataloging public T cell receptors could identify signatures of past pathogen exposure. Typing coverage varied by locus: roughly 620-640 donors for A, B, C, DRB1 and DQB1; roughly 560 for DQA1; more than 600 for DPA1; under 490 for DPB1. In an earlier analysis of a few hundred of the donors, high-throughput TCR beta sequencing was used to judge whether each TCR beta V gene segment behaved as functional or pseudogenic. Using immunosequencing, the study profiled T cell repertoires from 666 subjects and related those repertoires to cytomegalovirus serostatus.

In total, fewer than 750 healthy bone marrow donors made up the cohort. All cohort members were sampled while nominally healthy, although unrecorded immune exposures were likely present. The donor tested CMV seronegative and was one of the 352 seronegative cohort members. A peripheral blood sample was provided by each donor, and peripheral blood mononuclear cells were used for TCR beta sequencing. The Qiagen DNeasy Blood Extraction Kit was used to extract genomic DNA from the blood cell samples. Reading the germline V gene gives CDR1 KGHSH and CDR2 LQKENI. The CDR3 runs 13 amino acids, cysteine and phenylalanine included. CDR3 DNA is the only sequence kept; it has 39 bases, read in frame from the first base. V is clipped by 2 bases and J by 1 base, and the sequence between their germline boundaries is 4 bases long. Libraries were built with the immunoSEQ multiplex PCR assay. A mixture of 60 forward primers for TCR Vbeta segments and 13 reverse primers for TCR Jbeta segments was used in the multiplex PCR. A multiplex PCR assay on genomic DNA amplified the CDR3 region of rearranged TCR beta genes. The amplified TCR beta libraries were sequenced on the Illumina HiSeq System as 87-base-pair reads. On the study's bioinformatics: A later analysis counted some 80 million unique TCR beta chains across the 666 repertoires, and roughly 11 million of these chains were shared by at least two donors. Raw reads were error-corrected and collapsed into unique sequences with a nearest-neighbor algorithm that merged closely related sequences to remove PCR and sequencing errors. Alignment of CDR3 sequences to IMGT reference sequences was used to assign V, D and J gene segments. For a sequence to be retained, a match of at least six nucleotides to both a V gene segment and a J gene segment was required. Rearrangements were called productive when the CDR3 lacked stop codons and stayed in frame with V and J; all others were non-productive. Following IMGT convention, CDR3 was defined as the stretch from the second conserved V-encoded cysteine to the conserved J-encoded phenylalanine. The earlier analysis of about 610 of the donors excluded any sequence lacking an unambiguous match to a single V gene segment. In an earlier analysis of several hundred of the donors, V segments were called functional above 56.7% productive rearrangements and were called segregating when the between-donor standard deviation exceeded 5%. A statistical classification framework was built for diagnosing cytomegalovirus status from the catalog of TCR beta chain sequences. A later analysis assigned V and J genes by comparing TCR nucleotide sequences with IMGT/GENE-DB human TR gene sequences. A later analysis assigned CDR3 sequences and most-parsimonious VDJ recombination scenarios with the TCRdist pipeline. In a later analysis, every TCR beta chain was defined by the combination of its CDR3 amino acid sequence and its V-gene family, and reads without a unique V-gene family were dropped. A later analysis removed 592 highly shared, low-generation-probability nucleotide sequences to deal with suspected cross-contamination and a sequencing artifact. A later analysis calculated a clonal expansion index for each public chain from normalized within-repertoire ranks of inferred template counts. In a later analysis, generation probabilities were computed using a VDJ recombination model fitted to out-of-frame rearrangements, and the results were checked against IGoR. In a later analysis, hypergeometric tests were used to score TCR-TCR, TCR-HLA and TCR-CMV co-occurrence, with a repertoire-size bias correction applied to TCR pairs. To estimate false discovery rates, a later analysis permuted the HLA or CMV assignments 20 times. In a later analysis, co-occurring TCRs were grouped with DBSCAN, and TCRdist sequence similarity was added when clustering was performed within HLA-allele-positive subsets. For co-occurrence clustering, repertoires with fewer than 30,000 or more than 120,000 public chains were excluded, along with four or five repertoires with anomalous nucleotide sharing. TCRdb re-hosts the immuneACCESS table, in-frame sequences only. Its copies lack some clones; in the studies checked, an unresolved V gene accounts for under half of them, and the cause for the rest is not known. That table is the source of V, J and clone size, and D and trimming were worked out from the DNA. In all, the sample holds about 200,000 clones, and roughly 84% of those were seen once. The ten largest clones add up to about 1.8% of the sample.

The investigation overall reported the following: A group of highly shared sequence variants was considered likely to be a technical artifact of the sequencing pipeline. This cohort had only TCR beta chains sequenced, and the lack of alpha or paired-chain data limited which features could be detected. Because the 87-base-pair reads could not distinguish some IMGT-functional V segments, including TRBV6-2 and TRBV6-3, those segments were excluded. The study gave a list of over 150 TCR beta chains associated with cytomegalovirus. The presence/absence analyses assumed that sequencing depth was roughly uniform across donors, and that assumption may not be true. Several of the top co-occurrence clusters appeared to be linked to parvovirus B19, influenza, CMV and Epstein-Barr virus, according to a later analysis. In vitro tests confirmed that three of the cytomegalovirus-associated TCR beta chains recognize cytomegalovirus antigens. In a later analysis, TCR association rates were found to vary across HLA loci, with the most associated TCRs seen for DRB1 alleles and the fewest for HLA-C alleles. A later analysis associated about 17,000 TCR beta sequences with specific HLA alleles at a false discovery rate of 0.05. Because HLA typing was unavailable for some donors at each locus, only the typed subset was used in association tests. The classifier was reported to diagnose cytomegalovirus status with high specificity and sensitivity in both the original cohort and the validation cohort. A later analysis found that most CMV-associated TCR beta chains appeared HLA-restricted, with HLA associations seemingly driven largely by CMV exposure. Most TCR sequences were observed very rarely across donors, whereas some public TCRs were present in many individuals. According to the authors, the approach could potentially be generalized to other disease states and immunological phenotypes. A further reported finding was that TCR beta sequences accurately predicted the HLA-A and HLA-B alleles for most subjects in the first cohort. Strong co-occurrence of HLA alleles, especially DR and DQ, made assigning TCR associations to individual alleles difficult. For the cohort, immune exposure information was limited to CMV serostatus. Because counts were too low, seventeen rarely observed V segments, including chromosome 9 orphons, were excluded from the earlier analysis of 587 of the donors. A later genetic analysis reported fewer N-insertions in productive TCRs among donors in an Asian-associated ancestry cluster than the roughly 620-donor mean. Linkage disequilibrium might explain the correlated functional status among segregating V segments, but an unknown experimental factor could not be ruled out. An association between a missense DCLRE1C variant and V-gene and J-gene trimming of TCR beta chains was found in a later genetic analysis and replicated in an independent cohort. A later analysis found that HLA-associated TCR beta chains were more clonally expanded and had lower generation probabilities than equally common non-associated chains. In an earlier analysis of roughly 500 of the donors, most TCR beta V segments appeared in productive rearrangements about 87% or about 30% of the time, broadly matching IMGT annotations.

This clone showed up just once. The antigen it binds to is not known. No quality values exist for individual bases; no much larger clone is one base distant. This TCR came from a man aged 45-65 years in good health and CMV-seronegative. The chain is encoded by TRBV18 joined to TRBJ2-3, with the D gene not clear enough to name. Specimen: PBMCs. The base sequence is TGTGCCAGCTCACCAATCGGCACAGATACGCAGTATTTT. Translated, this gives CASSPIGTDTQYF.